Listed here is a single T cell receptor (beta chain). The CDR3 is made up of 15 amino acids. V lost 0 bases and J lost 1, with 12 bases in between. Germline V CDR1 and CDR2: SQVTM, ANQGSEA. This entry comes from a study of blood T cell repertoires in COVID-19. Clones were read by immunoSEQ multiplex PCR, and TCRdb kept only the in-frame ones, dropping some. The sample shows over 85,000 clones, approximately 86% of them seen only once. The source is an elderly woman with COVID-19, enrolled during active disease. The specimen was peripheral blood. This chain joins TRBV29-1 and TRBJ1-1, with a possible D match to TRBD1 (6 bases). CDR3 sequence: CSVEDLGGPNTEAFF. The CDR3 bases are TGCAGCGTTGAAGATCTGGGGGGGCCGAACACTGAAGCTTTCTTT.